One sample yielded the 25 T cell receptor beta chains listed below, sequenced in a study of regulatory T cells in long-lasting Graves disease. Time point of the sample: persistent/refractory GD, antithyroid drugs over 5 years with positive TRAb. Isolated PBMC RNA provided the starting material for the TCR library. Sequencing libraries for TCR beta were prepared with iRepertoire HTBI primers and Arm-PCR of CDR3 regions. TCRdb ran MiXCR on the multiplex PCR reads and lists one entry per CDR3 protein. Counted here are about 290,000 distinct CDR3 sequences, 20% to 25% occurring once; the ten biggest clones make up approximately 53%. The specimen comprised peripheral blood mononuclear cells (PBMCs), sampled when the disease was refractory, from a patient treated with antithyroid drugs. The receptors derive from a female donor with Graves disease.

The table lists this clonotype with many counts. CDR3 protein: CASSSGRGRETQYF. The CDR3 DNA sequence: TGTGCCAGCAGTAGCGGGAGGGGGCGAGAGACCCAGTACTTC. The rearrangement links TRBV11-2 to TRBJ2-5; 11 bases match TRBD2. Germline lookup yields CDR1 SGHAT and CDR2 FQNNGV. CDR3 length: 14 amino acids. V lost 6 bases and J lost 4; bases outside the gene matches: 4.

The chain combines TRBV27 with TRBJ2-6; TRBD1 is a possible D gene (6 bases). The CDR3 spans 16 residues. Trimming took off 6 bases at V and 2 bases at J, with 14 bases between the two ends. Germline V gene lookup returns CDR1 MNHEY and CDR2 SMNVEV (reference sequence). The CDR3 protein is CASRGRDNAGANVLTF. CDR3 DNA: TGTGCCAGCAGGGGTAGGGACAACGCTGGGGCCAACGTCCTGACTTTC.

This clonotype was found many times. This chain uses TRBV18 with TRBJ2-5; either TRBD1 or TRBD2 may fit D (5 bases each). Germline V gene data show CDR1 as KGHSH and CDR2 as LQKENI. The CDR3 is 13 amino acids. V lost 6 bases and J 5 bases, leaving 13 bases between the germline ends. The CDR3 is CASSRDPWETQYF. The CDR3 DNA follows: TGTGCCAGCTCCCGGGACCCATGGGAGACCCAGTACTTC. Together with reference TRBV18 and TRBJ2-5, the CDR3 gives the full variable domain: NAGVMQNPRHLVRRRGQEARLRCSPMKGHSHVYWYRQLPEEGLKFMVYLQKENIIDESGMPKERFSAEFPKEGPSILRIQQVVRGDSAAYFCASSRDPWETQYFGPGTRLLVL.

This clonotype has a handful of counts. The gene calls are TRBV10-3 and TRBJ2-6; D not resolved. Germline V gene sequence: CDR1 ENHRY, CDR2 SYGVKD. The V and J ends lost 7 bases and 3 bases respectively, with 7 bases between them. The CDR3 is made up of 13 amino acids. The CDR3 nucleotides are TGTGCCATCACGGCGAATGGGGCCAACGTCCTGACTTTC. This encodes CAITANGANVLTF.

This rearrangement joins TRBV6-1 to TRBJ1-6; the D gene is possibly TRBD1 (5 bases). Germline lookup yields CDR1 MNHNS and CDR2 SASEGT. Trimming left V 7 bases short and J 7 bases short, with 14 bases between. The CDR3 totals 14 residues. In DNA form, the CDR3 reads TGTGCCAGCACTAGACAGAGTGACAATTCACCCCTCCACTTT. It is translated as CASTRQSDNSPLHF.

The table lists this clonotype with many counts. The chain combines TRBV6-5 with TRBJ2-7, with D possibly being TRBD2 (5 bases). V was pared by 2 bases and J by 5 bases, with 7 bases between. Germline-derived CDR1 and CDR2 are MNHEY and SVGAGI. This CDR3 has 12 residues. CDR3 in amino acids: CASSYRDNEQYF. The CDR3 nucleotides read TGTGCCAGCAGTTACCGGGATAACGAGCAGTACTTC.

In regard to this clonotype: A clone one base away is much larger, so this may be a read error. The rearrangement uses TRBV15 and TRBJ2-6, with D hard to call. This CDR3 has 15 amino acids. Germline V lookup: CDR1 LNHNV, CDR2 YYDKDF (reference sequence). The CDR3 DNA reads TGTGCCGCCAGCACCCGGAGCTCTGGGGCCAACGTCCTGACTTTC. As protein: CAASTRSSGANVLTF.

This clonotype was counted between two and nine times. The chain carries TRBV28 and TRBJ2-3; TRBD1 aligns across 7 bases. The V gene's germline CDR1 is MDHEN and CDR2 SYDVKM. This CDR3 contains 14 residues. Germline trimming cut 6 bases from V and 1 base from J; bases unmatched to any gene: 4. CDR3 residues: CASSLGQGTDTQYF. For the CDR3, the DNA is TGTGCCAGCAGCCTCGGACAGGGCACAGATACGCAGTATTTT.

V gene TRBV27 combines with J gene TRBJ2-6, with TRBD1 identical over 7 bases. Germline lookup yields CDR1 MNHEY and CDR2 SMNVEV (reference sequence). V dropped 4 bases and J dropped 6; count of bases not matched to a gene: 15. The CDR3 totals 18 residues. The CDR3 DNA is TGTGCCAGCAGTTCCTTAGGGGGCCCCATTAGGTTGGCCAACGTCCTGACTTTC. Its translation is CASSSLGGPIRLANVLTF.

This chain connects TRBV20-1 to TRBJ2-7; TRBD1 matches at 10 bases. The CDR3 totals 15 residues. Per germline, CDR1 DFQATT and CDR2 SNEGSKA (reference sequence). The junction had 7 bases not matched to a gene; V was cut back by 0 bases and J by 5 bases. CDR3 DNA: TGCAGTGCTAGAGATTCCGGGACAGGGGACCACGAGCAGTACTTC. Translating it yields CSARDSGTGDHEQYF.

V gene TRBV20-1 combines with J gene TRBJ1-5, with D uncertain. With 1 base removed from V and 2 bases from J, the gap between germline ends came to 9 bases. The CDR3 is 14 residues long. Germline V CDR1 and CDR2: DFQATT, SNEGSKA (reference sequence). DNA of the CDR3: TGCAGTGCTAGAGGAGACGGCGGCAATCAGCCCCAGCATTTT. Protein product: CSARGDGGNQPQHF.

Points on this clonotype: This may be a read error, as it is one base from a much larger clone. The chain carries TRBV7-2 and TRBJ2-5; the D gene is possibly TRBD1 (6 bases). Trimming pared 2 bases from V and 7 bases from J, leaving 17 bases between. The germline CDR1 and CDR2 sequences are SGHTA and FQGNSA. The CDR3 is made up of 15 amino acids. The chain's CDR3 is CASSLSGAGPATQYF. The CDR3 DNA reads TGTGCCAGCAGCTTATCAGGGGCAGGGCCGGCGACCCAGTACTTC.

This clonotype was seen more than once but under ten times. This may come from a read error, since a much larger clone is one base off. The V call is TRBV27, the J call TRBJ1-1; D gene uncertain. CDR1 MNHEY and CDR2 SMNVEV come from the germline V gene (reference sequence). The CDR3 is 13 residues long. The V end was cut by 2 bases, the J end by 3 bases, with 7 bases between. This CDR3 is CASSLRGHTEAFF. DNA of the CDR3: TGTGCCAGCAGTTTACGAGGGCACACTGAAGCTTTCTTT.

This clonotype was detected ten times or more. V is TRBV12-3 or TRBV12-4 and J is TRBJ1-1, with unresolved D. V was clipped by 6 bases and J by 0 bases, with 14 bases between them. The CDR3 has 15 amino acids. The CDR3 DNA sequence: TGTGCCAGCAGCCCATTTTCGAGCTTGAACACTGAAGCTTTCTTT. Translated: CASSPFSSLNTEAFF.

The chain joins TRBV7-2 to TRBJ1-4, with D uncertain. Trimming took off 1 base at V and 8 bases at J, with 5 bases between the two ends. The CDR3 consists of 12 residues. Germline lookup yields CDR1 SGHTA and CDR2 FQGNSA. The CDR3 sequence is CASSLVGEKLFF. CDR3 in DNA: TGTGCCAGCAGCTTAGTGGGGGAAAAACTGTTTTTT.

About this clonotype itself: A much larger clone differs by one base, so this may be a read error. The chain uses TRBV11-2 and TRBJ1-2, with D maybe TRBD1 (6 bases). The CDR3 loop spans 15 amino acids. Germline V gene data show CDR1 as SGHAT and CDR2 as FQNNGV. CDR3 amino acids: CTSSTPLGQHYGYTF. CDR3 in DNA: TGTACCAGCAGCACCCCTCTAGGACAGCACTATGGCTACACCTTC.

The CDR3 protein is CAYYPGPKPMTDTQYF. The CDR3 DNA sequence: TGTGCCTACTATCCGGGACCGAAGCCGATGACAGATACGCAGTATTTT. The chain links TRBV30 to TRBJ2-3, with D perhaps being TRBD1 or TRBD2 (5 bases each). Deletions cut 7 bases from V and 3 bases from J, with 23 bases between. This CDR3 comprises 16 residues. Germline assignment: CDR1 GTSNPN and CDR2 SVGIG (reference sequence).

The DNA for the CDR3 is TGCAGCGGTCGACTAGCGGGGACCCAAGAGACCCAGTACTTC. Its protein product is CSGRLAGTQETQYF. The chain couples TRBV29-1 to TRBJ2-5; 11 nucleotides align to TRBD2. V lost 7 bases, J lost 1 base, and 5 bases stayed unmatched. The CDR3 is 14 residues long. CDR1 and CDR2 (germline): SQVTM, ANQGSEA.

Comment on this clonotype: A junction boundary mismatches the germline segment, possibly from a read error. The genes are TRBV7-9 and TRBJ2-5; D gene ambiguous. Germline V gene lookup returns CDR1 SEHNR and CDR2 FQNEAQ (reference sequence). The CDR3 extends over 12 amino acids. CDR3 residues: CASSSGIGPPFF. The CDR3 DNA reads as TGTGCCAGCAGCTCAGGAATCGGACCTCCTTTTTTC.

Concerning this clonotype itself: A clone one base away is much larger, so this may be a read error. This rearrangement joins TRBV28 to TRBJ2-5; perhaps TRBD2 as D (6 bases). Germline V lookup: CDR1 MDHEN, CDR2 SYDVKM. The CDR3 sequence is 13 residues long. The CDR3 DNA reads as TGTGCCAGCGAGACTAGTACCCAAGAGGCCCAGTACTTC. Translation gives CASETSTQEAQYF.

This clonotype came up many times. J is TRBJ1-1 and V is TRBV2; D not certain. Between the trimmed V and J ends, which lost 7 bases and 6 bases, there was a span of 6 bases. Germline V CDR1 and CDR2: SNHLY, FYNNEI. There are 10 residues in the CDR3. CDR3 nucleotide sequence: TGTGCCAGCATGACCGCTGAAGCTTTCTTT. Translation gives CASMTAEAFF.

The J gene is TRBJ2-1, the V gene TRBV12-3 or TRBV12-4; TRBD2 aligns across 9 bases. The CDR3 is 21 amino acids. Trimming removed 5 bases from V and 8 bases from J; junction bases left unmatched: 28. This CDR3 is CASSAILGVVGSGRYEDEQFF. DNA of the CDR3: TGTGCCAGCAGTGCCATCCTGGGGGTAGTGGGGAGCGGGAGGTACGAGGATGAGCAGTTCTTC.

In its sample, this clonotype was seen many times. V gene TRBV28 combines with J gene TRBJ2-7; 9 nucleotides align to TRBD2. CDR3 size: 13 residues. The germline gives CDR1 MDHEN, CDR2 SYDVKM. The ends lost 7 bases at V and 4 bases at J; junction bases unmatched: 5. CDR3 nucleotide sequence: TGTGCCAGCACCAAGGGACTAGCTTACGAGCAGTACTTC. Protein product: CASTKGLAYEQYF.

V is TRBV5-1 and J is TRBJ1-4; 10 bases align to TRBD1. The CDR3 length is 16 residues. Germline V lookup: CDR1 SGHRS, CDR2 YFSETQ. V lost 0 bases to trimming and J lost 6 bases; unmatched junction nucleotides: 5. The CDR3 coding sequence is TGCGCCAGCAGCTTGGGGACAGGGGGAGAACATGAAAAACTGTTTTTT. Protein sequence: CASSLGTGGEHEKLFF.

This sequence joins TRBV7-2 and TRBJ2-7; D gene unclear. V lost 3 bases, J lost 3 bases, and 15 bases lay in between. Germline CDR1 SGHTA, CDR2 FQGNSA. This CDR3 comprises 15 residues. The CDR3 DNA sequence: TGTGCCAGCAGCTTCCTCCGAGACTCCCACTACGAGCAGTACTTC. Translating it yields CASSFLRDSHYEQYF.